One sample yielded the 2 T cell receptor beta chains listed below, sequenced in a study of human T cells and chemical hapten exposure. One entry per CDR3 protein results from TCRdb running MiXCR on the RACE reads. The profile shows some 90,000 distinct CDR3 sequences, 8.5% of them singletons. Time point here: pre-sensitization, week 0. Indicated treatment: therapeutic diphenylcyclopropenone sensitization with weekly scalp DPC. The sequencing used whole blood, collected in connection with sensitization to the hapten diphenylcyclopropenone (DPC). The receptor set was obtained from a man in his forties or fifties with alopecia areata. Some clones in this sample may be carry-over from other donors' samples.

The chain recombines TRBV7-8 with TRBJ2-1; TRBD2 matches 14 bases. V was pared by 3 bases and J by 7 bases, with 5 bases of the junction left unmatched. This CDR3 has 16 residues. CDR1 and CDR2 (germline): SGHVS, FQNEAQ. This chain's CDR3 is CASSFHGTSGSNEQFF. For the CDR3, the DNA is TGTGCCAGCAGCTTCCACGGGACTAGCGGGAGTAATGAGCAGTTCTTC.

This clonotype was counted a few times. The rearrangement uses TRBV7-2 and TRBJ2-1; D may be TRBD1 or TRBD2 (5 bases each). CDR1 SGHTA and CDR2 FQGNSA come from the germline V gene. The CDR3 is made up of 15 amino acids. Trimming removed 1 base from V and 7 bases from J, with 14 bases in between. This CDR3 reads CASSLVGTPENEQFF. The CDR3 DNA is TGTGCCAGCAGCTTAGTTGGGACCCCCGAGAATGAGCAGTTCTTC.